This entry concerns a single T cell receptor (beta chain). After 5'RACE with constant-segment primers, TCR alpha and TCR beta cDNA libraries carrying sample barcodes and UMIs were obtained. TCRdb analysed the 5' RACE reads with MiXCR anew, one entry per CDR3 protein. This sample yields about 88,000 distinct CDR3 sequences, of which about 23% are seen a single time; about 40% belongs to the top ten. This CDR3 region has 15 residues. V shed 5 bases and J shed 6 bases, with 19 bases lying between them. CDR1 is SGHVS, CDR2 FNYEAQ, per germline. These data belong to a study of T-cell memory formation after mild COVID-19. Across the whole study: The study found TCR clusters largely donor specific.

The rearrangement joins TRBV7-6 to TRBJ2-5, with D possibly being TRBD2 (6 bases). This TCR came from a man younger than 30 who had mild COVID-19 (a few samples of this study predate the infection). Cell type and time point are not known. The sequencing sample was made of PBMCs or a T cell subset sorted from them (not recorded which). CDR3 sequence reads: CASSSRLVQSQTQYF. The CDR3 region has the DNA TGTGCCAGCAGCAGTAGACTAGTTCAGAGCCAGACCCAGTACTTC.